This TCR beta chain was identified during a study of prognosis after radiotherapy for stage I lung cancer. Two rounds of multiplex PCR amplified TCR beta CDR3 from genomic DNA. With primers specific to each TRBV and TRBJ gene, the first-round PCR was performed. PCR's second round employed universal primers. TCRdb re-analysed the multiplex PCR reads in MiXCR, keeping a single row per CDR3 protein. The sample contains some 17,000 distinct CDR3 sequences, over 40% of which appear only once. The CDR3 has 13 amino acids. With 1 base removed from V and 3 bases from J, the gap between germline ends came to 6 bases. Germline loops: CDR1 SGHTA, CDR2 FQGTGA.

This specimen was PBMCs, taken before or after stereotactic body radiation therapy (not recorded which). The chain recombines TRBV7-3 with TRBJ1-1, with D perhaps matching TRBD1 (6 bases). This TCR was recovered from a donor over 45 with non-small cell lung cancer. CDR3 nucleotide sequence: TGTGCCAGCAGCTTAAACAGGGACACTGAAGCTTTCTTT. It specifies CASSLNRDTEAFF.